Given below is one T cell receptor (beta chain) in context. This CDR3 spans 12 amino acids. Trimming removed 3 bases at V and 7 bases at J, with 11 bases between. Germline V CDR1 and CDR2: SQVTM, ANQGSEA. The data were taken from a study of preoperative IRX-2 immunotherapy in early breast cancer. Method: immunoSEQ multiplex PCR; TCRdb's copy keeps in-frame clones and lacks some. Among over 55,000 clones listed, approximately 93% were seen once. Specified treatment: preoperative locoregional IRX-2 cytokine immunotherapy. Samples came from a phase Ib trial of preoperative locoregional IRX-2 cytokine immunotherapy.

Collection of the sample occurred from a patient treated with IRX-2 immunotherapy. The source of this sequence is a human donor with breast cancer. The chain has TRBV29-1 and TRBJ2-3; perhaps TRBD2 as D (6 bases). The chain's CDR3 is CSVERGANTQYF. The CDR3 DNA reads TGCAGCGTTGAGCGGGGAGCCAATACGCAGTATTTT.